The clone carrying this T cell receptor beta chain turned up a few times. This specimen comes from a study of T cells in Graves' hyperthyroidism and ophthalmopathy. RNA transcripts served as the template for amplifying TCR beta CDR3 regions. First-round RT-PCR with HTBI primers amplified the TCR CDR3 region. TCRdb redid the calling of the multiplex PCR reads with MiXCR, one entry per CDR3 protein. The repertoire holds about 110,000 distinct CDR3 sequences, with 16% as singletons. The V end was cut by 6 bases, the J end by 0 bases, with 18 bases between. The V gene's germline CDR1 is DFQATT and CDR2 SNEGSKA (reference sequence). The CDR3 length is 16 residues.

Sequencing was done on a sample of blood. V usage is TRBV20-1 and J usage is TRBJ1-5; unclear D gene. The TCR was taken from a woman aged 50 to 60 with Graves' hyperthyroidism. CDR3 coding DNA: TGCAGTGCATACCCTGACGGACCGGTTAGCAATCAGCCCCAGCATTTT. It yields the protein CSAYPDGPVSNQPQHF.